These T cell receptor beta chains were read from a single sample in a study of blood T cell repertoires in COVID-19. Assay: immunoSEQ multiplex PCR; the TCRdb copy retains only in-frame clones and omits some. The data hold around 190,000 clones, with 75% to 90% observed a single time. The sample comprised peripheral blood. Every receptor here comes from a woman aged 60 to 75 with acute or convalescent COVID-19. Both conserved end residues are part of each CDR3. D genes are given only for firm matches. Not all rows give a size; the values are once, few, many and, for expanded clones, a class.

cdr3_length,j_call,clone_size,v_call,d_call,cdr3_aa,cdr3_nt
16,TRBJ2-1,NA,TRBV4-2,TRBD2,CASSQAAVVAGNEQFF,TGTGCCAGCAGCCAGGCGGCGGTGGTAGCGGGCAATGAGCAGTTCTTC
15,TRBJ2-3,once,TRBV5-1,NA,CASSLAGKEADTQYF,TGCGCCAGCAGCTTGGCCGGGAAGGAGGCAGATACGCAGTATTTT
15,TRBJ1-5,NA,TRBV5-1,TRBD1,CASSLGGQRNQPQHF,TGCGCCAGCAGCTTGGGGGGACAGAGGAATCAGCCCCAGCATTTT
15,TRBJ1-1,NA,TRBV5-1,TRBD1,CASSPVQGRNTEAFF,TGCGCCAGCAGCCCGGTACAGGGGCGGAACACTGAAGCTTTCTTT
14,TRBJ2-5,NA,TRBV5-1,NA,CASSLDRGGETQYF,TGCGCCAGCAGCTTGGATAGGGGTGGTGAGACCCAGTACTTC
15,TRBJ2-2,NA,TRBV10-3,TRBD2,CAISESARGAGELFF,TGTGCCATCAGTGAGTCAGCTCGGGGGGCCGGGGAGCTGTTTTTT
11,TRBJ2-7,NA,TRBV5-8,NA,CASSLVGKSYF,TGTGCCAGCAGCTTGGTCGGGAAGTCGTACTTC
14,TRBJ2-1,NA,TRBV2,TRBD2,CASSFGTSGNEQFF,TGTGCCAGCAGTTTCGGGACTAGCGGGAATGAGCAGTTCTTC
15,TRBJ2-2,NA,TRBV5-4,TRBD2,CASSLLAVNTGELFF,TGTGCCAGCAGCTTACTAGCGGTAAACACCGGGGAGCTGTTTTTT
13,TRBJ1-4,NA,TRBV6-5,TRBD1,CASSSGGREKLFF,TGTGCCAGCAGTTCAGGGGGTCGTGAAAAACTGTTTTTT
15,TRBJ2-2,NA,TRBV6-6,TRBD1,CASRTDRVDTGELFF,TGTGCCAGCAGAACCGACAGGGTGGACACCGGGGAGCTGTTTTTT
13,TRBJ2-1,NA,TRBV7-7,NA,CASSLDTLNEQFF,TGTGCTAGCAGCTTGGACACCCTCAATGAGCAGTTCTTC
13,TRBJ1-1,few,TRBV3-1/TRBV3-2,NA,CASSQVGDTEAFF,TGTGCCAGCAGCCAAGTAGGGGACACTGAAGCTTTCTTT
14,TRBJ1-5,NA,TRBV6-5,TRBD1,CASSRTGGFQPQHF,TGTGCCAGCAGCAGGACAGGGGGTTTTCAGCCCCAGCATTTT
16,TRBJ2-2,once,TRBV11-2,TRBD2,CASSLSLAGPTGELFF,TGTGCCAGCAGCCTTAGCCTAGCGGGGCCCACCGGGGAGCTGTTTTTT
16,TRBJ2-2,NA,TRBV7-2,NA,CASSFRVSYSGGELFF,TGTGCCAGCAGCTTTCGGGTGTCCTACTCAGGGGGGGAGCTGTTTTTT
15,TRBJ2-1,NA,TRBV4-2,TRBD2,CASSQSVREDDEQFF,TGTGCCAGCAGCCAATCTGTTCGGGAGGATGATGAGCAGTTCTTC
15,TRBJ2-7,NA,TRBV7-6,TRBD2,CASSPGTTFSYEQYF,TGTGCCAGCAGCCCCGGGACTACGTTCTCCTACGAGCAGTACTTC
15,TRBJ2-2,once,TRBV28,TRBD2,CASSASGSGTGELFF,TGTGCCAGCAGTGCCAGCGGGAGCGGCACCGGGGAGCTGTTTTTT
16,TRBJ1-5,NA,TRBV6-1,TRBD1,CASSGTGQGGNQPQHF,TGTGCCAGCAGTGGCACAGGACAGGGCGGCAATCAGCCCCAGCATTTT
17,TRBJ2-3,NA,TRBV4-2,TRBD2,CASSQEGSGRVGDTQYF,TGTGCCAGCAGCCAAGAAGGCAGCGGGAGGGTCGGGGATACGCAGTATTTT
14,TRBJ2-7,NA,TRBV18,NA,CASSPAHTVAEQYF,TGTGCCAGCTCACCAGCCCACACAGTCGCGGAGCAGTACTTC
13,TRBJ2-1,NA,TRBV28,TRBD1,CASRQGTYNEQFF,TGTGCCAGCCGACAGGGGACTTACAATGAGCAGTTCTTC
13,TRBJ1-2,once,TRBV24-1,TRBD1,CATSDRTGYGYTF,TGTGCCACCAGTGACCGGACAGGCTATGGCTACACCTTC
13,TRBJ1-4,NA,TRBV20-1,NA,CSASREANEKLFF,TGCAGTGCTAGTAGGGAGGCTAATGAAAAACTGTTTTTT
14,TRBJ1-6,NA,TRBV11-3,TRBD1,CASATGTGNSPLHF,TGTGCCAGCGCAACCGGGACAGGCAATTCACCCCTCCACTTT
12,TRBJ1-2,few,TRBV19,NA,CASQDRNYGYTF,TGTGCCAGTCAAGACAGGAACTATGGCTACACCTTC
14,TRBJ2-5,NA,TRBV3-1/TRBV3-2,NA,CASSQGAIQETQYF,TGTGCCAGCAGCCAAGGGGCTATCCAAGAGACCCAGTACTTC
15,TRBJ1-1,NA,TRBV5-1,NA,CASSLLGGIDTEAFF,TGCGCCAGCAGCTTGTTGGGGGGGATTGACACTGAAGCTTTCTTT
15,TRBJ2-5,NA,TRBV7-8,NA,CASSFFSGRQETQYF,TGTGCCAGCAGCTTTTTCTCAGGGCGTCAAGAGACCCAGTACTTC
17,TRBJ2-3,NA,TRBV4-2,NA,CASSQERGRLVTDTQYF,TGTGCCAGCAGCCAAGAGCGCGGGCGCCTAGTCACAGATACGCAGTATTTT
13,TRBJ1-1,NA,TRBV7-3,NA,CASLGHLNTEAFF,TGTGCCTCCTTGGGACATCTGAACACTGAAGCTTTCTTT
15,TRBJ1-2,NA,TRBV2,NA,CASSYAKGGVYGYTF,TGTGCCAGCAGCTATGCAAAAGGGGGGGTCTATGGCTACACCTTC
15,TRBJ2-3,once,TRBV7-3,TRBD1,CASSEGASSTDTQYF,TGTGCCAGCAGCGAGGGGGCCTCTAGCACAGATACGCAGTATTTT
16,TRBJ2-1,NA,TRBV3-1/TRBV3-2,TRBD2,CASRLTSGGGYNEQFF,TGTGCCAGCAGACTTACTAGCGGGGGGGGATACAATGAGCAGTTCTTC
11,TRBJ2-3,NA,TRBV20-1,NA,CSASQTDTQYF,TGCAGTGCTAGTCAGACAGATACGCAGTATTTT
20,TRBJ2-7,NA,TRBV6-4,TRBD2,CASSAETGLAGGSMSYEQYF,TGTGCCAGCAGTGCCGAAACGGGACTAGCGGGAGGTTCTATGTCCTACGAGCAGTACTTC
15,TRBJ1-5,NA,TRBV10-3,TRBD1,CAISEGDRGNQPQHF,TGTGCCATCAGTGAGGGGGACAGGGGGAATCAGCCCCAGCATTTT
15,TRBJ2-3,NA,TRBV5-4,NA,CASSLDSYSTDTQYF,TGTGCCAGCAGCTTGGACAGCTATAGCACAGATACGCAGTATTTT
14,TRBJ2-7,NA,TRBV7-9,TRBD2,CASSTSGTSYEQYF,TGTGCCAGCAGCACGAGCGGGACCTCCTACGAGCAGTACTTC
15,TRBJ2-3,NA,TRBV27,TRBD2,CASTSSGRIGDTQYF,TGTGCCAGCACCTCCAGCGGGAGGATTGGAGATACGCAGTATTTT
15,TRBJ2-2,NA,TRBV25-1,NA,CASSDVQVNTGELFF,TGTGCCAGCAGTGATGTACAGGTTAACACCGGGGAGCTGTTTTTT
16,TRBJ2-5,NA,TRBV3-1/TRBV3-2,NA,CASRLAATYIQETQYF,TGTGCCAGCCGACTCGCGGCAACGTATATCCAAGAGACCCAGTACTTC
15,TRBJ1-2,NA,TRBV5-4,NA,CASSLKRGVSDGYTF,TGTGCCAGCAGCTTAAAACGGGGGGTATCAGATGGCTACACCTTC
15,TRBJ1-2,NA,TRBV6-1,NA,CASSENTGLNYGYTF,TGTGCCAGCAGTGAAAATACAGGGTTAAACTATGGCTACACCTTC
12,TRBJ2-3,NA,TRBV30,NA,CAWSVTLDTQYF,TGTGCCTGGAGTGTAACTTTAGATACGCAGTATTTT